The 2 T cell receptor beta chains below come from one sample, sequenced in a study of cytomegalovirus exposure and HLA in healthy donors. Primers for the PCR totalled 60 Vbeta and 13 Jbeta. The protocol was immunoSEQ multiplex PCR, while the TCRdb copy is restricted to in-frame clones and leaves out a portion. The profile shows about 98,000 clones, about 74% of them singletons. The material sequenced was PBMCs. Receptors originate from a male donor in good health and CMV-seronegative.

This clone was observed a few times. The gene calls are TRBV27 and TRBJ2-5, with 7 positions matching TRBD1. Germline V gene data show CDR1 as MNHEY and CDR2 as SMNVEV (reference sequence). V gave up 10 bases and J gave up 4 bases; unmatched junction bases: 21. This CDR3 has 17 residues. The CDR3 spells CATSRLYPDRVGETQYF. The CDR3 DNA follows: TGTGCCACCTCAAGGCTATATCCCGACAGGGTTGGAGAGACCCAGTACTTC.

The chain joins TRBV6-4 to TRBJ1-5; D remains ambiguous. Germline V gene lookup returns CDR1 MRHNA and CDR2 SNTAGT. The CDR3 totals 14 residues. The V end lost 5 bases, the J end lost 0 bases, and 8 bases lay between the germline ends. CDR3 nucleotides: TGTGCCAGCAGTTCGGAGTATAGCAATCAGCCCCAGCATTTT. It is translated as CASSSEYSNQPQHF.